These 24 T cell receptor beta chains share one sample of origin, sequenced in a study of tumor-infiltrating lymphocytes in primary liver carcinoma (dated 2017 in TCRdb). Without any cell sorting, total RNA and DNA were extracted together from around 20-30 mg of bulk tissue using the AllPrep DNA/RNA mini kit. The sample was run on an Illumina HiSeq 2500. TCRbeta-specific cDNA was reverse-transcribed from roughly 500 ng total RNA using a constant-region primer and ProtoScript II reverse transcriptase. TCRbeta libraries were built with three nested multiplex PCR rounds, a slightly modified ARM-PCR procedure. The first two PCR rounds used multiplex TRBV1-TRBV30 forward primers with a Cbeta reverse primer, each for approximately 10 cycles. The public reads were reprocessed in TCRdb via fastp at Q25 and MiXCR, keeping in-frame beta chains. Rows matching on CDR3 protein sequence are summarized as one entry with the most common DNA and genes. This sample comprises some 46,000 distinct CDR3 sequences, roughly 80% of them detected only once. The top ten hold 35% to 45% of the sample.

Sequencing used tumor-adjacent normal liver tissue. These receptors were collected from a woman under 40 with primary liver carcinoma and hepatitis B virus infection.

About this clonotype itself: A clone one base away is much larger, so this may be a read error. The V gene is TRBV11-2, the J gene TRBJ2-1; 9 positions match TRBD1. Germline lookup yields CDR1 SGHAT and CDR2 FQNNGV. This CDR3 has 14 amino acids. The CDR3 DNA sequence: TGTGCCAACAGCTTGGGACAGGGAGGGTATGAGCAGTTCTTC. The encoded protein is CANSLGQGGYEQFF.

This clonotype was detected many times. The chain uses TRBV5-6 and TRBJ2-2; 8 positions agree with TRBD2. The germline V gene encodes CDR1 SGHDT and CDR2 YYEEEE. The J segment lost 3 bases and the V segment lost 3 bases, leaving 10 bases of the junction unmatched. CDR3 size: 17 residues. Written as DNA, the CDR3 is TGTGCCAGCAGCTCGCGAGAACTAGCGGAGTACACCGGGGAGCTGTTTTTT. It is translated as CASSSRELAEYTGELFF.

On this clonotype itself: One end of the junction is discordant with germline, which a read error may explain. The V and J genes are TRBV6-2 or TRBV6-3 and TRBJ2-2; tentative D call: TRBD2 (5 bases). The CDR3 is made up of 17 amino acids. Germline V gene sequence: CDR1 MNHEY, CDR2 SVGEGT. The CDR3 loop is CAGSYPPGERGTGELLF. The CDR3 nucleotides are TGTGCCGGCAGTTACCCCCCCGGGGAGAGAGGCACCGGGGAGCTGCTTTTT.

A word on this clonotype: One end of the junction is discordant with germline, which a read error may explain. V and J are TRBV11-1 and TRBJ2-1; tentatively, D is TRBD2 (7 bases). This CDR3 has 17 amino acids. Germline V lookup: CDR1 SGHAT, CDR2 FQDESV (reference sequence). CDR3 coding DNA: TGTGTCAGCAGTTCCGAGACTAGGGGGAGGGCCTATGATGAGCAGTTCTTC. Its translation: CVSSSETRGRAYDEQFF.

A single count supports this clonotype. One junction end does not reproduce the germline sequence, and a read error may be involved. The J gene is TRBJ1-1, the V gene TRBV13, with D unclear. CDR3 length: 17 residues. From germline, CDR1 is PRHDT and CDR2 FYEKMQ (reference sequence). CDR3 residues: CASSLGGFGIGYTEVFF. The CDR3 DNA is TGTGCCAGCAGCTTAGGAGGGTTTGGTATTGGGTACACTGAAGTTTTCTTT.

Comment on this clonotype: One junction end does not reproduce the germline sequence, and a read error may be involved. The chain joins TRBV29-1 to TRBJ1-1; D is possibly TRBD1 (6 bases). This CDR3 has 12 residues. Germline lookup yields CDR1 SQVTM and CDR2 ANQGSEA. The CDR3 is CNVTRGGSEALF. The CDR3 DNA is TGCAACGTTACACGCGGGGGCAGTGAAGCTCTCTTT. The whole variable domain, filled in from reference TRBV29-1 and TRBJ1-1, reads SAVISQKPSRDICQRGTSLTIQCQVDSQVTMMFWYRQQPGQSLTLIATANQGSEATYESGFVIDKFPISRPNLTFSTLTVSNMSPEDSSIYLCNVTRGGSEALFGQGTRLTVV.

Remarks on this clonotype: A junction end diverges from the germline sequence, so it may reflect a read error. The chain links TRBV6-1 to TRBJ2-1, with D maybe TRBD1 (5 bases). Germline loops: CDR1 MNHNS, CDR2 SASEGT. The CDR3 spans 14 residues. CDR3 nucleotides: TGCGCCTGCGCGGAGACAGCGCGTTACAATGAGCAGTTCTTC. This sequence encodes CACAETARYNEQFF.

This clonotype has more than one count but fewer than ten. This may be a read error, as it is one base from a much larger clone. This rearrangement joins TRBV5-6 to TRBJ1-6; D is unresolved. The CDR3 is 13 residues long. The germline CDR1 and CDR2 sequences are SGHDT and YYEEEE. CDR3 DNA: TGTGGCAGCAGCTTGAACGGGAACTCACCCCTCCACTTT. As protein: CGSSLNGNSPLHF.

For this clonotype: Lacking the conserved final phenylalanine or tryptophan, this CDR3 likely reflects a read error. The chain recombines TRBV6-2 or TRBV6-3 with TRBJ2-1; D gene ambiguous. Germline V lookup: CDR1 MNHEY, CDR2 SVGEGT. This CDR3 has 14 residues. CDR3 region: CASSHSASYNEQFL. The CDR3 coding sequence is TGTGCCAGCAGTCACTCGGCCTCCTACAATGAGCAGTTCCTC.

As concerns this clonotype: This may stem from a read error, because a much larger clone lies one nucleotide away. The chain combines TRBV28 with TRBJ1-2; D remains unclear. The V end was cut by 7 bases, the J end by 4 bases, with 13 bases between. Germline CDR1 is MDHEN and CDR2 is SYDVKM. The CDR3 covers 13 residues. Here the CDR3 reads CASTIRSFYGYTF. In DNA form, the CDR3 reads TGTGCCAGCACTATCCGGAGCTTCTATGGCTACACCTTC.

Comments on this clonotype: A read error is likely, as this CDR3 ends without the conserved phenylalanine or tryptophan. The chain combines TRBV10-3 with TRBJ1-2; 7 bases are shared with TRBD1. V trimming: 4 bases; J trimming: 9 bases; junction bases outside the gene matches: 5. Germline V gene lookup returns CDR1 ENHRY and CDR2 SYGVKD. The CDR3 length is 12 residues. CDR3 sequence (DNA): TGTGCCATCAGTGGGGGGACAGTCCGCTACACCCTC. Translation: CAISGGTVRYTL.

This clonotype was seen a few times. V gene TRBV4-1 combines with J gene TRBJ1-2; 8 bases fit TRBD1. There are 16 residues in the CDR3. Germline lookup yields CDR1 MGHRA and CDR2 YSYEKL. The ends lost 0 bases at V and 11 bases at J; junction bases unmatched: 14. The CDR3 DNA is TGCGCCAGCAGCCAAGATATGCAGGGGGCGGCTTTTGGTTACACCTTC. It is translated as CASSQDMQGAAFGYTF.

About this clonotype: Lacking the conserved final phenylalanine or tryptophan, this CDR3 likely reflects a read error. The chain's CDR3 is CGSSTRIGGAKETQYS. In DNA, the CDR3 is TGTGGCAGCAGCACAAGAATAGGGGGCGCGAAAGAGACCCAGTACTCC. The chain couples TRBV11-2 to TRBJ2-5, with 7 bases aligning to TRBD1. Germline V lookup: CDR1 SGHAT, CDR2 FQNNGV. The CDR3 is 16 residues long.

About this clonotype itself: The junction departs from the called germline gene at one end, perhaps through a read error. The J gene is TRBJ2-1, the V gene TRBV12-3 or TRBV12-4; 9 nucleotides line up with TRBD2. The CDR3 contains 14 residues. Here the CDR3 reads CASRTSESGAEQFF. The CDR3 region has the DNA TGTGCTAGCAGGACTAGCGAGTCCGGGGCGGAGCAGTTCTTC.

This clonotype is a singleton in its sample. The CDR3 DNA follows: TGTGCCAGCACTACATGGACTAGCGGGAGGGGGTACAATGAGCAGTTCTTC. Protein sequence: CASTTWTSGRGYNEQFF. The genes are TRBV28 and TRBJ2-1; TRBD2 matches at 15 bases. V lost 7 bases and J lost 4; bases outside the gene matches: 8. Germline CDR1 and CDR2: MDHEN and SYDVKM. The CDR3 has 17 amino acids.

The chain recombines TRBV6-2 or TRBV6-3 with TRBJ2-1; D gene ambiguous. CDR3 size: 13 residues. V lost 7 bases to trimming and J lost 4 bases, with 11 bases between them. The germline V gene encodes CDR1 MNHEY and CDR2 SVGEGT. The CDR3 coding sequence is TGTGCCAGCACCATGGCGCCATACAATGAGCAGTTCTTC. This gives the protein CASTMAPYNEQFF.

The CDR3 DNA reads TGTGCCAGCAGCGTGGGACAGGGGGGGGAGACTACTGAAGCTTTCTTT. Its translation: CASSVGQGGETTEAFF. The genes are TRBV7-8 and TRBJ1-1; TRBD1 matches at 11 bases. V lost 5 bases, J lost 5 bases, and 10 bases stayed unmatched. Germline lookup yields CDR1 SGHVS and CDR2 FQNEAQ. The CDR3 is made up of 16 amino acids. Together with reference TRBV7-8 and TRBJ1-1, the CDR3 gives the full variable domain: GAGVSQSPRYKVAKRGQDVALRCDPISGHVSLFWYQQALGQGPEFLTYFQNEAQLDKSGLPSDRFFAERPEGSVSTLKIQRTQQEDSAVYLCASSVGQGGETTEAFFGQGTRLTVV.

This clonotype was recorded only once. For the CDR3, the DNA is TGTGCCAGCAGCTTTTTGACGATAACCGCTGAAACCCAGTACTTC. Its protein product is CASSFLTITAETQYF. The chain is built from TRBV11-2 and TRBJ2-5; D remains ambiguous. The germline V gene has CDR1 SGHAT and CDR2 FQNNGV. Trimming shortened V by 3 bases and J by 8 bases, and 19 bases separated the two germline ends. CDR3 length equals 15 residues.

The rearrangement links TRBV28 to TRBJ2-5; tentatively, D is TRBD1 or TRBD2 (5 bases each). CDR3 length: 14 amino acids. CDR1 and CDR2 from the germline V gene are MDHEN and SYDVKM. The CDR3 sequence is CASCAIGGWETQYF. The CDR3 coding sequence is TGTGCTAGCTGTGCGATTGGGGGATGGGAGACCCAGTACTTC.

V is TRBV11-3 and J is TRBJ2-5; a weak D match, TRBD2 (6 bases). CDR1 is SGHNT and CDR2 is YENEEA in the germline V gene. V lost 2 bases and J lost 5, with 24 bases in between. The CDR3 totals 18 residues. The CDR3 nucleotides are TGTGCCAGCAGCTTACCTAGGGCCCCGCGGAGGAGGGATGAGACCCAGTACTTC. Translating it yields CASSLPRAPRRRDETQYF.

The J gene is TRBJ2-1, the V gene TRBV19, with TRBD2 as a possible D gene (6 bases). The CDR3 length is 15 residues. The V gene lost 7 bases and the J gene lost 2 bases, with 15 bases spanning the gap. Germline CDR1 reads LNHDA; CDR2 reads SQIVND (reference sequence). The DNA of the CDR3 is TGTGCCAGTATGAAGCTAGCGAGTACCTACAATGAGCAGTTCTTC. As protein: CASMKLASTYNEQFF.

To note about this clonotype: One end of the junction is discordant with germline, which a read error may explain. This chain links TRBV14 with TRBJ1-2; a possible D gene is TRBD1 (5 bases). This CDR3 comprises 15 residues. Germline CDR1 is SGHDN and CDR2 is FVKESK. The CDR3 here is CASSQRVGTDYGHTF. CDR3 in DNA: TGTGCCAGCAGCCAGAGGGTAGGGACGGACTATGGCCACACCTTC.

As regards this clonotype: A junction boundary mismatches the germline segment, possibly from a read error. The CDR3 bases are TGTGCCAGCAGCCCCGGGAAGCACTTCAGCACAGATGCGCAGTATTTT. It is translated as CASSPGKHFSTDAQYF. The rearrangement joins TRBV14 to TRBJ2-3; D may be TRBD2 (5 bases). The CDR3 is made up of 16 amino acids. The germline V gene encodes CDR1 SGHDN and CDR2 FVKESK.

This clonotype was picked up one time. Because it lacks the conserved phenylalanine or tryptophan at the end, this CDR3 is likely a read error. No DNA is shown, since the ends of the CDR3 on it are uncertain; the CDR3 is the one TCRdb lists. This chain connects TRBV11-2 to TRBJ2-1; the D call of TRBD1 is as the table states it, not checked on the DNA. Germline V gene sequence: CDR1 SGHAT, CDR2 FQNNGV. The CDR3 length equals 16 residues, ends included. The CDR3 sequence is CASNFQGYSSYNEHFS.